What follows are 28 T cell receptor beta chains derived from one specimen sequenced in a study of cytomegalovirus exposure and HLA in healthy donors. Primers for the PCR totalled 60 Vbeta and 13 Jbeta. The assay was immunoSEQ multiplex PCR, and TCRdb's table has in-frame clones only and misses some. The sample holds some 170,000 clones, about 80% seen once. The sequencing sample was made of PBMCs. The receptors were sampled from a man aged 18 to 29 in good health and CMV-seropositive.

This sequence joins TRBV4-1 and TRBJ1-6; no clear D. V was cut by 8 bases and J by 7 bases, with 15 bases left in between. Germline-derived CDR1 and CDR2 are MGHRA and YSYEKL. The CDR3 totals 14 residues. The DNA for the CDR3 is TGCGCCAGCCGACTGGGAGGGCCCAATTCACCCCTCCACTTT. The encoded protein is CASRLGGPNSPLHF.

The V call is TRBV13, the J call TRBJ1-2; D not certain. The length of the CDR3 is 16 residues. CDR1 is PRHDT, CDR2 FYEKMQ, per germline (reference sequence). With 1 base removed from V and 0 bases from J, the gap between germline ends came to 12 bases. The CDR3, as DNA: TGTGCCAGCAGCTTAGTTGTACAGAAAGCTAACTATGGCTACACCTTC. It codes for CASSLVVQKANYGYTF. The complete variable domain, with remaining parts taken from reference TRBV13 and TRBJ1-2, reads AAGVIQSPRHLIKEKRETATLKCYPIPRHDTVYWYQQGPGQDPQFLISFYEKMQSDKGSIPDRFSAQQFSDYHSELNMSSLELGDSALYFCASSLVVQKANYGYTFGSGTRLTVV.

V usage is TRBV10-1 and J usage is TRBJ2-7; 8 nucleotides agree with TRBD2. The CDR3 contains 17 residues. Trimming at V came to 3 bases and at J to 6 bases, leaving 16 bases not matched to a gene. Germline V gene lookup returns CDR1 WNHNN and CDR2 SYGVQD (reference sequence). This CDR3 is CASSDVRGAGESGEQYF. In nucleotides, the CDR3 is TGCGCCAGCAGTGATGTAAGGGGAGCGGGAGAGAGCGGCGAGCAGTACTTC.

The rearrangement joins TRBV11-3 to TRBJ1-5, with D possibly being TRBD1 (5 bases). V was cut by 2 bases and J by 7 bases, with 21 bases left in between. CDR3 size: 17 residues. Per the germline V gene, CDR1 is SGHNT and CDR2 is YENEEA. The CDR3 region has the DNA TGTGCCAGCAGCTTATTCCAGATCGGGTGGGGGGGGCAGCCCCAGCATTTT. Translating gives CASSLFQIGWGGQPQHF.

This clone has just a few counts. V and J are TRBV18 and TRBJ2-5; 10 bases fit TRBD1. Germline V CDR1 and CDR2: KGHSH, LQKENI. The CDR3 runs to 16 residues. The J segment lost 3 bases and the V segment lost 3 bases, leaving 7 bases of the junction unmatched. The CDR3 spells CASSPRTGGGEETQYF. As DNA, the CDR3 is TGTGCCAGCTCACCCCGGACAGGGGGAGGTGAAGAGACCCAGTACTTC.

The chain carries TRBV27 and TRBJ2-1; weak D call: TRBD1 (6 bases). The CDR3 is 15 amino acids. Deletions cut 3 bases from V and 0 bases from J, with 9 bases between. Per the germline V gene, CDR1 is MNHEY and CDR2 is SMNVEV (reference sequence). CDR3 sequence: CASSFGQSSYNEQFF. The CDR3 coding sequence is TGTGCCAGCAGTTTCGGACAGAGCTCCTACAATGAGCAGTTCTTC.

The chain combines TRBV5-8 with TRBJ1-2, with TRBD1 as a possible D gene (6 bases). The CDR3 has 14 amino acids. V was trimmed by 0 bases and J by 4 bases, leaving 10 bases between them. Per the germline V gene, CDR1 is SGHTS and CDR2 is YDEGEE. The CDR3 reads CASSLARGSYGYTF. The CDR3 DNA is TGTGCCAGCAGCTTGGCCAGGGGCAGCTATGGCTACACCTTC. Full variable domain (remainder filled in from reference TRBV5-8 and TRBJ1-2): EAGVTQSPTHLIKTRGQQATLRCSPISGHTSVYWYQQALGLGLQFLLWYDEGEERNRGNFPPRFSGRQFPNYSSELNVNALELEDSALYLCASSLARGSYGYTFGSGTRLTVV.

The V gene is TRBV5-1, the J gene TRBJ2-5; 8 bases fit TRBD2. The CDR3 is 14 residues long. Germline CDR1 and CDR2: SGHRS and YFSETQ. J gave up 5 bases and V 8 bases, and 11 bases lay outside the gene matches. The chain's CDR3 is CASSRGGEVETQYF. The CDR3 DNA reads as TGCGCCAGTTCACGGGGGGGGGAAGTGGAGACCCAGTACTTC.

The rearrangement links TRBV19 to TRBJ2-7, with a weak D call TRBD2 (5 bases). This CDR3 comprises 15 residues. V lost 3 bases and J lost 5, with 17 bases in between. CDR1 LNHDA and CDR2 SQIVND come from the germline V gene (reference sequence). In nucleotides, the CDR3 is TGTGCCAGTAGTATTGCACTCCGGGGAAAGGACGAGCAGTACTTC. Translated, it gives CASSIALRGKDEQYF.

A few counts support this clone. This chain uses TRBV4-2 with TRBJ1-5, with no clear D. This CDR3 has 14 amino acids. V was cut by 4 bases and J by 2 bases, with 9 bases left in between. The V gene's germline CDR1 is LGHNA and CDR2 YNFKEQ. DNA of the CDR3: TGTGCCAGCAGCCTCGTGGGCGGCAATCAGCCCCAGCATTTT. It translates to CASSLVGGNQPQHF.

Regarding this clone: One end of the junction varies from germline; a read error may be responsible. Other DNA sequences in the sample encode the same CDR3. The chain has TRBV4-3 and TRBJ1-6; 7 bases are shared with TRBD1. CDR1 LGHNA and CDR2 YSLEER come from the germline V gene. The CDR3 has 17 residues. In nucleotides, the CDR3 is TGCGCTAGCAGCCAAGAAAGTGGTGGGACAGCTAATTCACCCCTCCACTTT. This gives the protein CASSQESGGTANSPLHF.

CDR3 sequence (DNA): TGCGCCAGCAGCCAAGAGAGCGTCGGTCCCACCGGGGAGCTGTTTTTT. Translated, it gives CASSQESVGPTGELFF. The genes are TRBV4-3 and TRBJ2-2, with D unclear. In germline, CDR1 is LGHNA, CDR2 YSLEER. CDR3 size: 16 residues. V lost 0 bases to trimming and J lost 4 bases, with 12 bases between them.

As regards this clone: Other DNA sequences in the same sample also yield this CDR3. V and J are TRBV10-2 and TRBJ2-7; D is perhaps TRBD1 (6 bases). Germline CDR1 reads WSHSY; CDR2 reads SAAADI. Trimming cost V 6 bases and J 2 bases, with 8 bases left between them. The CDR3 has 12 residues. For the CDR3, the DNA is TGCGCCAGCAGGGACAGAACCTACGAGCAGTACTTC. Translation: CASRDRTYEQYF.

The chain couples TRBV11-3 to TRBJ2-3; 7 positions match TRBD2. CDR3 size: 16 residues. Unmatched junction bases numbered 6, after V lost 1 base and J lost 2 bases. In germline, CDR1 is SGHNT, CDR2 YENEEA. CDR3 sequence: CASSLGSGAITDTQYF. The CDR3 nucleotides are TGTGCCAGCAGCTTAGGGAGCGGGGCGATCACAGATACGCAGTATTTT.

CDR3: CASSSDRGFSYEQYF. In DNA, the CDR3 is TGTGCCAGCAGCTCAGACAGGGGATTCTCCTACGAGCAGTACTTC. The chain links TRBV7-2 to TRBJ2-7; 8 positions match TRBD1. The junction had 5 bases not matched to a gene; V was cut back by 4 bases and J by 0 bases. Germline V gene sequence: CDR1 SGHTA, CDR2 FQGNSA. The CDR3 contains 15 residues.

The chain joins TRBV2 to TRBJ2-1, with D uncertain. In germline, CDR1 is SNHLY, CDR2 FYNNEI. Trimming pared 1 base from V and 0 bases from J, leaving 4 bases between. This CDR3 is built from 14 residues. The chain's CDR3 is CASSEDSSYNEQFF. The CDR3 DNA reads as TGTGCCAGCAGTGAAGACAGCTCCTACAATGAGCAGTTCTTC. Full variable domain (outside the CDR3, taken from reference TRBV2 and TRBJ2-1): EPEVTQTPSHQVTQMGQEVILRCVPISNHLYFYWYRQILGQKVEFLVSFYNNEISEKSEIFDDQFSVERPDGSNFTLKIRSTKLEDSAMYFCASSEDSSYNEQFFGPGTRLTVL.

On this clone: At one of its ends the junction is not consistent with the germline gene, which may arise from a read error. CDR3 amino acids: CSSSLGTGGTWETQYF. As DNA, the CDR3 is TGTTCCAGCAGCCTAGGGACAGGGGGGACGTGGGAGACCCAGTACTTC. This sequence joins TRBV7-9 and TRBJ2-5; TRBD1 agrees at 11 bases. This CDR3 region has 16 residues. Germline lookup yields CDR1 SEHNR and CDR2 FQNEAQ (reference sequence).

The genes are TRBV7-8 and TRBJ1-4, with 7 bases aligning to TRBD1. CDR1 and CDR2 (germline): SGHVS, FQNEAQ. Trimming removed 5 bases from V and 8 bases from J; junction bases left unmatched: 11. The CDR3 has 15 amino acids. CDR3 nucleotides: TGTGCCAGCAGCCACAGCGAGTCAGGGGGGGAAAAACTGTTTTTT. This sequence encodes CASSHSESGGEKLFF.

The V call is TRBV29-1, the J call TRBJ2-1; 8 nucleotides match TRBD2. Germline CDR1 SQVTM, CDR2 ANQGSEA. The CDR3 runs to 13 residues. J was trimmed by 7 bases and V by 4 bases; bases with no gene match: 6. The CDR3 loop is CSVVGRVGNEQFF. DNA of the CDR3: TGCAGCGTTGTCGGGAGGGTGGGTAATGAGCAGTTCTTC.

This clone was seen just once. The chain employs TRBV27 and TRBJ2-7; the match to TRBD2 covers 9 bases. Germline CDR1 and CDR2: MNHEY and SMNVEV (reference sequence). This CDR3 has 15 residues. The junction had 9 bases not matched to a gene; V was cut back by 6 bases and J by 3 bases. The CDR3 bases are TGTGCCAGCAGAATTAGCGGGGGTGGATACTACGAGCAGTACTTC. Translation gives CASRISGGGYYEQYF.

The CDR3 coding sequence is TGCGCCAGCAGATTTACTAGCGGCGCAGATACGCAGTATTTT. It codes for CASRFTSGADTQYF. The chain links TRBV5-1 to TRBJ2-3; 8 positions match TRBD2. This CDR3 is built from 14 residues. The germline V gene encodes CDR1 SGHRS and CDR2 YFSETQ. V lost 5 bases, J lost 4 bases, and 6 bases stayed unmatched.

The rearrangement joins TRBV6-1 to TRBJ2-1; 8 bases are a match to TRBD1. J was trimmed by 9 bases and V by 6 bases; bases with no gene match: 10. Germline assignment: CDR1 MNHNS and CDR2 SASEGT. The CDR3 has 14 residues. The CDR3 protein is CASSTSGGYGEQFF. CDR3 in DNA: TGTGCCAGCAGCACCTCAGGGGGCTATGGTGAGCAGTTCTTC.

The chain links TRBV4-1 to TRBJ2-7; 8 bases align to TRBD1. The CDR3 is 16 amino acids. The germline V gene has CDR1 MGHRA and CDR2 YSYEKL. V dropped 3 bases and J dropped 5; count of bases not matched to a gene: 12. DNA for the CDR3: TGCGCCAGCAGCCAGAGTTCCGACAGGGGAGGAAACGAGCAGTACTTC. It codes for CASSQSSDRGGNEQYF.

The V call is TRBV30, the J call TRBJ2-3; 9 positions agree with TRBD2. CDR3 length: 22 amino acids. CDR1 is GTSNPN, CDR2 SVGIG, per germline (reference sequence). V gave up 1 base and J gave up 2 bases; unmatched junction bases: 25. CDR3 nucleotide sequence: TGTGCCTGGAGTGATCTGGGACCGGGTTGGGCGGGGGGGATGTTGGCCACAGATACGCAGTATTTT. Its translation: CAWSDLGPGWAGGMLATDTQYF. The variable domain in full, completed from reference TRBV30 and TRBJ2-3, reads SQTIHQWPATLVQPVGSPLSLECTVEGTSNPNLYWYRQAAGRGLQLLFYSVGIGQISSEVPQNLSASRPQDRQFILSSKKLLLSDSGFYLCAWSDLGPGWAGGMLATDTQYFGPGTRLTVL.

This clone appeared a few times. J is TRBJ1-5 and V is TRBV30; D is unresolved. Per the germline V gene, CDR1 is GTSNPN and CDR2 is SVGIG (reference sequence). This CDR3 is built from 14 residues. V dropped 2 bases and J dropped 0 bases, with 8 bases sitting between them. In DNA, the CDR3 is TGTGCCTGGAGTCGGTTAAATAGCAATCAGCCCCAGCATTTT. It specifies CAWSRLNSNQPQHF.

The chain combines TRBV21-1 with TRBJ1-5; the D call in the table, TRBD1, was not verified against the DNA. TRBV21-1 is a pseudogene segment. The CDR3 extends over 16 amino acids. The CDR3 DNA sequence: TGTGCCAGCAGCAAAGTTAGGACAGCGGCCGGTCAGCCCCAGCATTTT. It specifies CASSKVRTAAGQPQHF.

This chain joins TRBV2 and TRBJ2-7; 8 nucleotides align to TRBD1. The CDR3 runs 14 residues. The V segment lost 7 bases and the J segment 2 bases; nucleotides outside the gene matches: 7. CDR1 is SNHLY and CDR2 is FYNNEI in the germline V gene. The chain's CDR3 is CASMGQASTYEQYF. DNA for the CDR3: TGTGCCAGCATGGGACAGGCTAGCACCTACGAGCAGTACTTC.

The chain has TRBV4-2 and TRBJ1-5, with 7 bases identical to TRBD1. Germline V CDR1 and CDR2: LGHNA, YNFKEQ. V shed 2 bases, J shed 7 bases, and the junction held 14 bases outside the gene matches. The CDR3 loop spans 17 amino acids. For the CDR3, the DNA is TGTGCCAGCAGCCAACGCCTTCGTACAGGGGCCTTCCAGCCCCAGCATTTT. Encoded protein: CASSQRLRTGAFQPQHF.